This T cell receptor (beta chain) stems from a study of CD8 T cells in ankylosing spondylitis. A quantitative 5'-RACE method, one with molecular barcodes, was used to make TCR beta libraries. TCRdb ran MiXCR on the 5' RACE reads and lists one entry per CDR3 protein. The table has about 440,000 distinct CDR3 sequences, about a sixth seen once. The CDR3 spans 15 residues. V was pared by 0 bases and J by 5 bases, with 12 bases between. Germline CDR1 is SGHDT and CDR2 is YYEEEE. Notes on the study in general: For ankylosing spondylitis blood, a TCR beta motif of under 10 highly homologous variants appeared characteristic. The study looked at matched synovial fluid samples from ankylosing spondylitis patients. Disease-linked clones were reported to be significantly enriched there.

Remarks on this clonotype: Its antigen is still unknown.

This chain uses TRBV5-6 with TRBJ1-5; D unresolved. Sequencing used blood, either unsorted or a sorted T cell fraction (not recorded which). The receptor's source is a male donor with ankylosing spondylitis. The CDR3 DNA is TGTGCCAGCAGCTTGGGAATGCTGGGCGATCAGCCCCAGCATTTT. It specifies CASSLGMLGDQPQHF.